This T cell receptor beta chain was sequenced for a study of blood T cell repertoires in COVID-19. Measured with immunoSEQ multiplex PCR; TCRdb has only the in-frame clones, and not every one. Of 95,000 to 130,000 clones listed, just under 85% were seen once; the top ten hold roughly 7.1%. The length of the CDR3 is 16 residues. The germline V and J ends were trimmed by 0 bases and 1 base, with 11 bases remaining between them. Germline-derived CDR1 and CDR2 are MNHEY and SVGAGI. This clonotype was sampled from a man aged 70 or older with active or convalescent COVID-19. The rearrangement joins TRBV6-5 to TRBJ2-3; a possible D gene is TRBD2 (6 bases). The sample comprised peripheral blood. The CDR3 DNA follows: TGTGCCAGCAGTTACTCGATTTCGGGAGGCACAGATACGCAGTATTTT. It specifies CASSYSISGGTDTQYF.